These 19 T cell receptor beta chains came from one sample sequenced in a study of CD8 T cells in Susac syndrome. Random hexamers served to reverse transcribe roughly 0.45 to 1 ug RNA. TCRdb recomputed calls from the immunoSEQ multiplex PCR reads with MiXCR, one row per CDR3 protein. The sample lists a few hundred thousand distinct CDR3 sequences; 95% were seen once. Sequenced sample: CD4+ T cells from PBMCs. The receptors derive from a human donor with multiple sclerosis.

This clonotype was counted a single time. The CDR3 reads CASSTGLQETQYF. The CDR3 bases are TGTGCCAGCTCGACCGGGCTCCAAGAGACCCAGTACTTC. V and J are TRBV18 and TRBJ2-5, with D uncertain. V was clipped by 6 bases and J by 1 base, with 9 bases between them. Germline V gene sequence: CDR1 KGHSH, CDR2 LQKENI. This CDR3 is built from 13 residues.

The chain is built from TRBV18 and TRBJ2-3; D gene uncertain. The CDR3 runs to 14 residues. CDR1 KGHSH and CDR2 LQKENI come from the germline V gene. V dropped 8 bases and J dropped 1 base, with 13 bases sitting between them. Written as DNA, the CDR3 is TGTGCCAGCAGGAGATGGGGTGGCACAGATACGCAGTATTTT. This encodes CASRRWGGTDTQYF. Full variable domain (rest looked up from reference TRBV18 and TRBJ2-3): NAGVMQNPRHLVRRRGQEARLRCSPMKGHSHVYWYRQLPEEGLKFMVYLQKENIIDESGMPKERFSAEFPKEGPSILRIQQVVRGDSAAYFCASRRWGGTDTQYFGPGTRLTVL.

This clonotype appeared once. The CDR3 protein is CASSLPRDSYGYTF. CDR3 sequence (DNA): TGCGCCAGCAGCCTACCACGGGACAGCTATGGCTACACCTTC. The rearrangement links TRBV5-1 to TRBJ1-2, with 7 bases aligning to TRBD1. This CDR3 region has 14 residues. Trimming took 4 bases from V and 4 from J; bases not matched to a gene: 7. The V gene's germline CDR1 is SGHRS and CDR2 YFSETQ.

The rearrangement joins TRBV29-1 to TRBJ2-7; either TRBD1 or TRBD2 may fit D (5 bases each). CDR1 and CDR2 (germline): SQVTM, ANQGSEA. CDR3 length: 14 amino acids. V was shortened by 4 bases and J by 3 bases, with 16 bases between the two germline ends. The CDR3 bases are TGCAGCGTTGTCGTGAGGGGCATTGGCTACGAGCAGTACTTC. Translated: CSVVVRGIGYEQYF.

This chain links TRBV2 with TRBJ2-5; 9 bases are a match to TRBD2. J lost 4 bases, V lost 3 bases, and 6 bases had no gene match. The CDR3 contains 15 residues. Looked up from germline, CDR1 is SNHLY and CDR2 is FYNNEI. The CDR3 DNA follows: TGTGCCAGCAGTGAGGGCGGGGGGGCTCTAGAGACCCAGTACTTC. Protein: CASSEGGGALETQYF.

This chain connects TRBV7-9 to TRBJ1-2, with D hard to call. This CDR3 is 14 amino acids long. The V and J ends lost 2 bases and 1 base respectively, with 8 bases between them. CDR1 SEHNR and CDR2 FQNEAQ come from the germline V gene (reference sequence). In DNA form, the CDR3 reads TGTGCCAGCAGCTTAACCCTCAGTAACTATGGCTACACCTTC. Its protein is CASSLTLSNYGYTF.

The J gene is TRBJ2-7, the V gene TRBV4-1, with D unresolved. V lost 4 bases to trimming and J lost 3 bases, with 16 bases between them. The CDR3 runs 15 residues. Germline values: CDR1 MGHRA, CDR2 YSYEKL. The CDR3, as DNA: TGCGCCAGCAGCCCGCCAGTGCCGCGACACTACGAGCAGTACTTC. Translation: CASSPPVPRHYEQYF.

The chain recombines TRBV5-1 with TRBJ2-3; D is unresolved. The germline gives CDR1 SGHRS, CDR2 YFSETQ. This CDR3 is 13 amino acids long. Trimming took off 2 bases at V and 6 bases at J, with 10 bases between the two ends. This CDR3 reads CASSLVVRDTQYF. CDR3 DNA sequence: TGCGCCAGCAGCTTAGTAGTGAGGGATACGCAGTATTTT. The whole variable domain, filled in from reference TRBV5-1 and TRBJ2-3, reads KAGVTQTPRYLIKTRGQQVTLSCSPISGHRSVSWYQQTPGQGLQFLFEYFSETQRNKGNFPGRFSGRQFSNSRSEMNVSTLELGDSALYLCASSLVVRDTQYFGPGTRLTVL.

This chain joins TRBV21-1 and TRBJ1-2; the table's D call, TRBD1, has no DNA check behind it. TRBV21-1 is a recognized pseudogene. This CDR3 has 14 residues. As DNA, the CDR3 is TGTGCCAGCAGCAAAAGACAGGGGATTCGTGGCTACACCTTC. It is translated as CASSKRQGIRGYTF.

Only one count was recorded for this clonotype. The gene calls are TRBV29-1 and TRBJ2-3; D may be TRBD1 or TRBD2 (5 bases each). CDR3 length: 13 residues. In germline, CDR1 is SQVTM, CDR2 ANQGSEA. Deletions cut 7 bases from V and 2 bases from J, with 13 bases between. In DNA form, the CDR3 reads TGCAGCGCCCCTGAGGGGATCACAGATACGCAGTATTTT. Protein product: CSAPEGITDTQYF.

The gene calls are TRBV9 and TRBJ1-2; no firm D call. Deletions cut 0 bases from V and 0 bases from J, with 9 bases between. CDR1 and CDR2 from the germline V gene are SGDLS and YYNGEE. The CDR3 runs to 15 residues. CDR3 DNA sequence: TGTGCCAGCAGCGTAGCGGGCAATTCTAACTATGGCTACACCTTC. Protein: CASSVAGNSNYGYTF.

The chain links TRBV5-1 to TRBJ2-4; 12 nucleotides match TRBD1. The V gene's germline CDR1 is SGHRS and CDR2 YFSETQ. The CDR3 has 16 residues. Losses at the gene ends were 0 bases for V and 8 bases for J; bases not matched to a gene: 6. The CDR3 sequence is CASSLAGTGGQDIQYF. The CDR3 region has the DNA TGCGCCAGCAGCTTGGCCGGGACAGGGGGCCAGGACATTCAGTACTTC.

The J gene is TRBJ2-2, the V gene TRBV19; 12 positions agree with TRBD2. Germline V gene sequence: CDR1 LNHDA, CDR2 SQIVND (reference sequence). This CDR3 is built from 14 residues. J gave up 4 bases and V 7 bases, and 1 base lay outside the gene matches. CDR3 coding DNA: TGTGCCAGTAAGGGACTAGCGGGCACCGGGGAGCTGTTTTTT. This codes for CASKGLAGTGELFF.

The chain is built from TRBV14 and TRBJ1-1; D is unresolved. This CDR3 comprises 13 residues. CDR1 and CDR2 (germline): SGHDN, FVKESK. V was clipped by 6 bases and J by 1 base, with 9 bases between them. CDR3 amino acids: CASRVAWNTEAFF. DNA for the CDR3: TGTGCCAGCAGAGTCGCGTGGAACACTGAAGCTTTCTTT.

The chain has TRBV9 and TRBJ1-2; 9 nucleotides match TRBD1. CDR1 is SGDLS, CDR2 YYNGEE, per germline. This CDR3 is built from 12 residues. V dropped 7 bases and J dropped 11; count of bases not matched to a gene: 9. CDR3 bases: TGTGCCAGCTTTGGACAGGGGCGGTTATACACCTTC. It encodes CASFGQGRLYTF. Filled out from reference TRBV9 and TRBJ1-2, the complete variable domain reads DSGVTQTPKHLITATGQRVTLRCSPRSGDLSVYWYQQSLDQGLQFLIQYYNGEERAKGNILERFSAQQFPDLHSELNLSSLELGDSALYFCASFGQGRLYTFGSGTRLTVV.

The rearrangement joins TRBV25-1 to TRBJ2-1; unclear D gene. Trimming stripped 1 base from V and 10 bases from J, with 11 bases between. Germline V gene sequence: CDR1 MGHDK, CDR2 SYGVNS. The CDR3 covers 13 residues. The CDR3 DNA is TGTGCCAGCAGTGAATCCCCGACGCTCGAGCAGTTCTTC. Translated: CASSESPTLEQFF. Together with reference TRBV25-1 and TRBJ2-1, the CDR3 gives the full variable domain: EADIYQTPRYLVIGTGKKITLECSQTMGHDKMYWYQQDPGMELHLIHYSYGVNSTEKGDLSSESTVSRIRTEHFPLTLESARPSHTSQYLCASSESPTLEQFFGPGTRLTVL.

V gene TRBV27 combines with J gene TRBJ2-7; TRBD2 agrees at 12 bases. There are 19 residues in the CDR3. The junction had 19 bases not matched to a gene; V was cut back by 4 bases and J by 6 bases. CDR1 is MNHEY and CDR2 is SMNVEV in the germline V gene (reference sequence). The CDR3 DNA sequence: TGTGCCAGCAGTTCTTCCGGACTAGCGGGGAGAGTTGGTTGGGGCGAGCAGTACTTC. Translated: CASSSSGLAGRVGWGEQYF.

This clonotype was seen once. J is TRBJ2-1 and V is TRBV9, with a possible D match to TRBD1 (5 bases). The germline V and J ends were trimmed by 0 bases and 2 bases, with 6 bases remaining between them. Germline loops: CDR1 SGDLS, CDR2 YYNGEE. The CDR3 is 14 residues long. The CDR3 sequence is CASSVEQAYNEQFF. The CDR3 DNA follows: TGTGCCAGCAGCGTAGAACAGGCCTACAATGAGCAGTTCTTC.

This chain connects TRBV27 to TRBJ1-5; D is unclear. Trimming shortened V by 8 bases and J by 6 bases, and 11 bases separated the two germline ends. Germline V gives CDR1 MNHEY, CDR2 SMNVEV (reference sequence). The CDR3 covers 12 residues. The CDR3 nucleotides read TGTGCCAGCTGGACGGGCGTTCAGCCCCAGCATTTT. This translates into CASWTGVQPQHF.